The next 24 T cell receptor beta chains were all read from a single sample in a study of shared T cell receptors in the human thymus. The data were produced by immunoSEQ multiplex PCR, yet TCRdb's version contains in-frame clones alone and is incomplete. The data show about 540,000 clones, about 80% seen once. These data are also associated with another study on human thymus T cells.

Sequencing used thymocytes. Receptors originate from a boy younger than two with a congenital heart defect.

This clone was seen just once. This chain connects TRBV21-1 to TRBJ2-7; whether TRBD2, the table's D call, matches the DNA was not checked. TRBV21-1 is an annotated pseudogene. There are 12 residues in the CDR3. This CDR3 reads CARGLVAYEQYF. The DNA of the CDR3 is TGTGCCAGGGGACTAGTAGCCTACGAGCAGTACTTC.

This chain uses TRBV15 with TRBJ1-5, with D perhaps matching TRBD1 (6 bases). From germline, CDR1 is LNHNV and CDR2 YYDKDF (reference sequence). This CDR3 contains 16 residues. Trimming left V 0 bases short and J 0 bases short, with 9 bases between. DNA for the CDR3: TGTGCCACCAGCAGAGATGGGGGCCTTAGCAATCAGCCCCAGCATTTT. This gives the protein CATSRDGGLSNQPQHF.

The chain is built from TRBV20-1 and TRBJ2-1, with D perhaps TRBD2 (5 bases). In germline, CDR1 is DFQATT, CDR2 SNEGSKA (reference sequence). V gave up 6 bases and J gave up 9 bases, with 12 bases separating them. CDR3 length: 11 residues. The CDR3 DNA reads TGCAGTGCCCGAGGGTACGGTGAGCAGTTCTTC. It translates to CSARGYGEQFF.

In DNA form, the CDR3 reads TGTGCCAGCAGCCAAGTAGCGGTCGACTATGGCTACACCTTC. Residues: CASSQVAVDYGYTF. This rearrangement joins TRBV4-2 to TRBJ1-2; D gene ambiguous. The germline CDR1 and CDR2 sequences are LGHNA and YNFKEQ. Trimming took 1 base from V and 3 from J, leaving 9 bases between them. The CDR3 has 14 residues.

This clone was detected a few times. The genes are TRBV29-1 and TRBJ2-3, with D tentatively TRBD2 (5 bases). Germline CDR1 is SQVTM and CDR2 is ANQGSEA. The CDR3 covers 12 residues. Trimming shortened V by 7 bases and J by 1 base, and 9 bases separated the two germline ends. The CDR3 loop is CSAAGRTDTQYF. As DNA, the CDR3 is TGCAGCGCCGCGGGTCGCACAGATACGCAGTATTTT.

The chain recombines TRBV5-6 with TRBJ2-5, with D unresolved. The CDR3 is 18 residues long. V was trimmed by 1 base and J by 2 bases, leaving 21 bases between them. Germline assignment: CDR1 SGHDT and CDR2 YYEEEE. In DNA, the CDR3 is TGTGCCAGCAGCTTGAGTTCTGTCGTCAACAGCCTACAAGAGACCCAGTACTTC. Translation gives CASSLSSVVNSLQETQYF.

This chain links TRBV2 with TRBJ1-1, with unresolved D. The V gene's germline CDR1 is SNHLY and CDR2 FYNNEI. The CDR3 sequence is 14 residues long. The V gene lost 6 bases and the J gene lost 1 base, with 12 bases spanning the gap. The CDR3: CASRRSGGNTEAFF. CDR3 nucleotide sequence: TGTGCCAGCAGGAGGAGTGGCGGGAACACTGAAGCTTTCTTT.

This clone was seen a single time. The V gene is TRBV7-6, the J gene TRBJ2-6; 12 bases agree with TRBD1. The V gene's germline CDR1 is SGHVS and CDR2 FNYEAQ. The CDR3 loop spans 19 amino acids. The V segment lost 5 bases and the J segment 0 bases; nucleotides outside the gene matches: 8. CDR3 amino acids: CASSQGDRGRNSGANVLTF. The CDR3 DNA is TGTGCCAGCAGCCAAGGGGACAGGGGGCGTAACTCTGGGGCCAACGTCCTGACTTTC.

The rearrangement joins TRBV5-1 to TRBJ2-2; 8 positions agree with TRBD1. The CDR3 has 16 residues. The germline CDR1 and CDR2 sequences are SGHRS and YFSETQ. The J segment lost 6 bases and the V segment lost 5 bases, leaving 12 bases of the junction unmatched. CDR3 coding DNA: TGCGCCAGCAGTTTCCCCCCAGGACAGGGAGCCGGGGAGCTGTTTTTT. Translated, it gives CASSFPPGQGAGELFF.

The chain combines TRBV29-1 with TRBJ2-1; 9 positions match TRBD2. This CDR3 is built from 12 residues. V shed 6 bases and J 15 bases; nucleotides not matched to a gene: 12. CDR1 is SQVTM and CDR2 is ANQGSEA in the germline V gene. CDR3 amino acids: CSVNFPGLAGFF. In nucleotides, the CDR3 is TGCAGCGTCAATTTTCCGGGACTAGCTGGGTTCTTC.

The rearrangement joins TRBV5-1 to TRBJ2-3, with a weak D call TRBD1 (6 bases). V gave up 7 bases and J gave up 2 bases, with 14 bases separating them. The CDR3 consists of 14 residues. Germline-derived CDR1 and CDR2 are SGHRS and YFSETQ. CDR3 loop: CASLLGADTDTQYF. CDR3 nucleotide sequence: TGCGCCAGCCTCCTGGGGGCAGACACAGATACGCAGTATTTT. Filled out from reference TRBV5-1 and TRBJ2-3, the complete variable domain reads KAGVTQTPRYLIKTRGQQVTLSCSPISGHRSVSWYQQTPGQGLQFLFEYFSETQRNKGNFPGRFSGRQFSNSRSEMNVSTLELGDSALYLCASLLGADTDTQYFGPGTRLTVL.

The gene calls are TRBV7-2 and TRBJ1-1, with 8 bases that match TRBD1. This CDR3 region has 18 residues. Germline V gives CDR1 SGHTA, CDR2 FQGNSA. V gave up 2 bases and J gave up 0 bases; unmatched junction bases: 11. The CDR3 coding sequence is TGTGCCAGCAGCTTACCCCCCTACCAGGGGGCGATGAACACTGAAGCTTTCTTT. It translates to CASSLPPYQGAMNTEAFF.

To note about this clone: One end of the junction does not line up with germline, which may come from a read error. The chain uses TRBV6-5 and TRBJ1-1; tentative D call: TRBD1 (5 bases). CDR3 length equals 15 residues. Germline assignment: CDR1 MNHEY and CDR2 SVGAGI. CDR3 sequence: CASRYIRDYGTEAFF. The CDR3, as DNA: TGTGCCAGCCGTTATATCAGGGACTATGGAACTGAAGCTTTCTTT.

The rearrangement links TRBV29-1 to TRBJ2-5, with a possible D match to TRBD1 (6 bases). CDR1 is SQVTM, CDR2 ANQGSEA, per germline. CDR3 size: 17 residues. The V and J ends lost 4 bases and 5 bases respectively, with 26 bases between them. The CDR3 region has the DNA TGCAGCGTTGTCGACGCCCCGCCTTCAGGGGCCATCGAGACCCAGTACTTC. This codes for CSVVDAPPSGAIETQYF. Filled out from reference TRBV29-1 and TRBJ2-5, the complete variable domain reads SAVISQKPSRDICQRGTSLTIQCQVDSQVTMMFWYRQQPGQSLTLIATANQGSEATYESGFVIDKFPISRPNLTFSTLTVSNMSPEDSSIYLCSVVDAPPSGAIETQYFGPGTRLLVL.

V gene TRBV30 combines with J gene TRBJ2-7; the match to TRBD2 covers 7 bases. CDR1 is GTSNPN, CDR2 SVGIG, per germline (reference sequence). This CDR3 contains 11 residues. V trimming: 3 bases; J trimming: 10 bases; junction bases outside the gene matches: 6. Here the CDR3 reads CAWSPAGEQYF. DNA for the CDR3: TGTGCCTGGAGCCCCGCGGGGGAACAGTACTTC.

The chain uses TRBV27 and TRBJ2-7; maybe TRBD2 (6 bases). Germline values: CDR1 MNHEY, CDR2 SMNVEV (reference sequence). The V end was cut by 8 bases, the J end by 7 bases, with 18 bases between. This CDR3 region has 13 residues. Here the CDR3 reads CASPYRRAREQYF. The CDR3 nucleotides are TGTGCCAGCCCATATCGGAGGGCTCGGGAGCAGTACTTC.

The chain combines TRBV6-5 with TRBJ1-5, with 10 bases fitting TRBD1. V lost 5 bases to trimming and J lost 2 bases; unmatched junction nucleotides: 3. Germline V gene sequence: CDR1 MNHEY, CDR2 SVGAGI. This CDR3 has 15 amino acids. Here the CDR3 reads CASSRGTGGNQPQHF. CDR3 bases: TGTGCCAGCAGTCGCGGGACAGGGGGCAATCAGCCCCAGCATTTT.

In this sample, this clone turned up once. J is TRBJ1-5 and V is TRBV15; 7 bases match TRBD1. Germline trimming cut 0 bases from V and 1 base from J; bases unmatched to any gene: 18. In germline, CDR1 is LNHNV, CDR2 YYDKDF (reference sequence). The CDR3 runs to 21 residues. The CDR3 reads CATSRDTSSRDSRSSNQPQHF. CDR3 DNA sequence: TGTGCCACCAGCAGAGATACTTCGTCGAGGGACAGCCGTTCAAGCAATCAGCCCCAGCATTTT.

This chain uses TRBV5-1 with TRBJ2-5; possibly TRBD2 for D (6 bases). The CDR3 has 14 residues. V lost 4 bases and J 3 bases, leaving 13 bases between the germline ends. CDR1 SGHRS and CDR2 YFSETQ come from the germline V gene. This chain's CDR3 is CASSLPGEEETQYF. The CDR3 DNA reads TGCGCCAGCAGCCTGCCTGGGGAGGAAGAGACCCAGTACTTC.

The chain combines TRBV10-3 with TRBJ2-5; D may be TRBD1 (6 bases). The CDR3 covers 13 residues. The V end lost 5 bases, the J end lost 9 bases, and 16 bases lay between the germline ends. Germline CDR1 ENHRY, CDR2 SYGVKD. The CDR3 reads CAISPDPTGSQYF. CDR3 DNA: TGTGCCATCAGTCCCGACCCCACAGGGTCCCAGTACTTC.

The chain combines TRBV30 with TRBJ2-1; D not certain. The V end lost 5 bases, the J end lost 7 bases, and 9 bases lay between the germline ends. Per the germline V gene, CDR1 is GTSNPN and CDR2 is SVGIG (reference sequence). CDR3 length equals 11 residues. The CDR3 is CAWDDLNEQFF. CDR3 nucleotide sequence: TGTGCCTGGGACGACTTGAATGAGCAGTTCTTC.

The chain links TRBV11-2 to TRBJ1-2, with 8 positions matching TRBD1. CDR1 SGHAT and CDR2 FQNNGV come from the germline V gene. CDR3 length equals 15 residues. V lost 5 bases to trimming and J lost 7 bases; unmatched junction nucleotides: 12. CDR3 region: CASSTPDRGIRGYTF. The CDR3 DNA reads as TGTGCCAGCAGCACCCCCGACAGGGGAATCCGTGGCTACACCTTC.

J is TRBJ2-5 and V is TRBV7-9, with TRBD1 matching 7 bases. The germline gives CDR1 SEHNR, CDR2 FQNEAQ (reference sequence). The CDR3 contains 17 residues. V shed 5 bases, J shed 2 bases, and the junction held 14 bases outside the gene matches. The CDR3 coding sequence is TGTGCCAGCAGCCCTTATGACCGGGACAGTGGACAAGAGACCCAGTACTTC. Translation gives CASSPYDRDSGQETQYF.

This clone was seen a single time. The chain employs TRBV25-1 and TRBJ2-7; D uncertain. Germline-derived CDR1 and CDR2 are MGHDK and SYGVNS. Trimming shortened V by 6 bases and J by 1 base, and 10 bases separated the two germline ends. The CDR3 is 13 amino acids. This CDR3 reads CASREVGSYEQYF. CDR3 coding DNA: TGTGCCAGCAGAGAGGTCGGTTCCTACGAGCAGTACTTC.